This T cell receptor (beta chain) comes out of a study of cytomegalovirus exposure and HLA in healthy donors. The donors (healthy individuals) were bone marrow donors. PCR was performed using 60 Vbeta and 13 Jbeta primers. Data came from immunoSEQ multiplex PCR; TCRdb stores just in-frame clones and leaves some out. Of over 70,000 clones in the sample, 78% are singletons; the top ten hold around 2.3%. Details on this clone: Antigen specificity is unknown.

The germline CDR1 and CDR2 sequences are SGHVS and FNYEAQ. V was shortened by 1 base and J by 0 bases, with 7 bases between the two germline ends. The CDR3 is 14 residues long. Overall study results and limits: Reportedly, HLA-A and HLA-B alleles of most subjects were accurately predicted from TCR beta.

The rearrangement uses TRBV7-6 and TRBJ2-7; weak D call: TRBD1 (5 bases). The clonotype was recovered from a male donor in good health and CMV-seropositive. What was sequenced was PBMCs. The CDR3 reads CASSLVDSSYEQYF. Written as DNA, the CDR3 is TGTGCCAGCAGCTTAGTCGACAGCTCCTACGAGCAGTACTTC.